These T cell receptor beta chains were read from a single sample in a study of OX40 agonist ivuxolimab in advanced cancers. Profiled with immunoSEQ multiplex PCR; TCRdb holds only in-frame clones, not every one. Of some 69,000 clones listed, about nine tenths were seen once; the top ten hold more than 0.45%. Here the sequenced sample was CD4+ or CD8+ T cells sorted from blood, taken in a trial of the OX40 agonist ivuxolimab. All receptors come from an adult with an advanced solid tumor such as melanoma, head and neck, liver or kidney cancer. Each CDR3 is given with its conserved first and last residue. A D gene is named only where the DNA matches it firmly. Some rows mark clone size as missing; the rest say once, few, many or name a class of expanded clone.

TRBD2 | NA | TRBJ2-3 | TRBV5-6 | TGTGCCAGCAGGGCGAGGCTAGCGGGCACAGATACGCAGTATTTT | CASRARLAGTDTQYF
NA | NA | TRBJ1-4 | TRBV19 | TGTGCCAGTAGTGTGATATCAGCTAATGAAAAACTGTTTTTT | CASSVISANEKLFF
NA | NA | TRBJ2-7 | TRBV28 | TGTGCCAGCACCCTGTTCACGGAGTCCTACGAGCAGTACTTC | CASTLFTESYEQYF
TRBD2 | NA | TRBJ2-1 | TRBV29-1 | TGCAGCGTTGTACCTCTAGCGGGAGTGTACAATGAGCAGTTCTTC | CSVVPLAGVYNEQFF
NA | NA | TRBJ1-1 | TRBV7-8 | TGTGCCAGCAGCTTATTCAGGGCGAACACTGAAGCTTTCTTT | CASSLFRANTEAFF
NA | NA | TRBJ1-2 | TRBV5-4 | TGTGCCAGCAGCTTGCCCCAGGGGACCTATGGCTACACCTTC | CASSLPQGTYGYTF
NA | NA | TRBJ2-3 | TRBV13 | TGTGCCAGCAGCATAGGGATTCAGAGCACAGATACGCAGTATTTT | CASSIGIQSTDTQYF
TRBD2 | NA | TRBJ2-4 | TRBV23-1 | TGCGCCAGCGTCATTGGGGGGGTCCCGCTAGCCAAAAACATTCAGTACTTC | CASVIGGVPLAKNIQYF
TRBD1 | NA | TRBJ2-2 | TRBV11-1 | TGTGCCAGCGGACAGGGGAGGACCGGGGAGCTGTTTTTT | CASGQGRTGELFF
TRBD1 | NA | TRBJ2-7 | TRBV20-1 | TGCAGTGCCAACGAGGGGGCGAAATACTTC | CSANEGAKYF
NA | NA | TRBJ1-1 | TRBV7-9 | TGTGCCAGCAGCCCCGGCCGGGGAATGAACACTGAAGCTTTCTTT | CASSPGRGMNTEAFF
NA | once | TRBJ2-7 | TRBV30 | TGTGCCTGGACCCACGGGGGATCGGCCGAGCAGTACTTC | CAWTHGGSAEQYF
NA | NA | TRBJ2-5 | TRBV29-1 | TGCAGCGTGGCCCTAGGGCCACGGGAGACCCAGTACTTC | CSVALGPRETQYF
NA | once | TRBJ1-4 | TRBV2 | TGTGCCAGCAGTGAAGTAGCCACCTCAACTAATGAAAAACTGTTTTTT | CASSEVATSTNEKLFF
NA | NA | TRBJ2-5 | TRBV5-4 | TGTGCCAGCAGCGGAGAACGGCTCGAGACCCAGTACTTC | CASSGERLETQYF
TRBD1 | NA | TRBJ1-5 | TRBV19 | TGTGCCAGTAGCGGGACAGGGAATCAGCCCCAGCATTTT | CASSGTGNQPQHF